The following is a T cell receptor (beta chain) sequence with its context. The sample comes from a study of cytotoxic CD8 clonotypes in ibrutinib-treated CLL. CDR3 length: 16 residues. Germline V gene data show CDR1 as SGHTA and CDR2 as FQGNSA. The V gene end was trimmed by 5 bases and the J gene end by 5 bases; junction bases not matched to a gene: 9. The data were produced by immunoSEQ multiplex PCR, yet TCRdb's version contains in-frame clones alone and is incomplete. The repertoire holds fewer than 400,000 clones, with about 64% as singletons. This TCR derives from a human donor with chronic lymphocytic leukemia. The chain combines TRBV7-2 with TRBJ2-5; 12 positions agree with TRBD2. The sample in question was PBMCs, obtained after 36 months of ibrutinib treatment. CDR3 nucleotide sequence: TGTGCCAGCAGCGGTCGACTAGCGGGAGTTCAGGAGACCCAGTACTTC. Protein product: CASSGRLAGVQETQYF. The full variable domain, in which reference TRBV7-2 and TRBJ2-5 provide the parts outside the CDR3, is GAGVSQSPSNKVTEKGKDVELRCDPISGHTALYWYRQSLGQGLEFLIYFQGNSAPDKSGLPSDRFSAERTGGSVSTLTIQRTQQEDSAVYLCASSGRLAGVQETQYFGPGTRLLVL.